The clone carrying this TCR beta chain was picked up one time. What it recognizes is unknown. The entry originates in a study of shared clonotypes between healthy human individuals. CDR3 length: 13 residues. V gave up 1 base and J gave up 4 bases, with 7 bases separating them. Germline assignment: CDR1 MNHNS and CDR2 SASEGT. Study-level results: In having few donors, the study represented limited genetic and exposure-history diversity.

Per the original methods: Filtering differed for immunoSEQ, which gave only junction sequences without quality scores. TCRdb's copy holds only in-frame clones and misses some; the assay was immunoSEQ multiplex PCR. Clone size and the V and J calls come from that table; the DNA yielded D and trimming. The table records about 2,100,000 clones, roughly 91% of them present only once. Naive CD8 cells, CD45RO-negative and positively selected for CCR7, excluded terminally differentiated effector memory CD45RA+ cells. This clonotype was obtained from a man younger than 35 in good health. Some clones in this sample may be carry-over from other donors' samples. The chain is built from TRBV6-1 and TRBJ1-1, with TRBD1 as a possible D gene (6 bases). Sequences were obtained from naive CD8+ T cells from PBMCs. The chain's CDR3 is CASSEDRVTEAFF. The CDR3 DNA follows: TGTGCCAGCAGTGAAGACAGGGTCACTGAAGCTTTCTTT.